These 4 T cell receptor beta chains came from one sample sequenced in a study of OX40 agonist ivuxolimab in advanced cancers. Measured with immunoSEQ multiplex PCR; TCRdb has only the in-frame clones, and not every one. The table lists some 75,000 clones, approximately 83% of them singletons. Sequenced material: CD4+ or CD8+ T cells sorted from blood, taken in a trial of the OX40 agonist ivuxolimab. The receptors shown here come from an adult with an advanced solid tumor such as melanoma, head and neck, liver or kidney cancer.

This sequence joins TRBV9 and TRBJ2-5; the match to TRBD2 covers 8 bases. V shed 4 bases and J 4 bases; nucleotides not matched to a gene: 9. The length of the CDR3 is 15 residues. Looked up from germline, CDR1 is SGDLS and CDR2 is YYNGEE. CDR3 region: CASSSTGGVRETQYF. The CDR3 DNA sequence: TGTGCCAGCAGCTCGACGGGAGGGGTGCGAGAGACCCAGTACTTC.

The gene calls are TRBV6-1 and TRBJ1-2; D ambiguous. The germline gives CDR1 MNHNS, CDR2 SASEGT. This CDR3 is 12 amino acids long. V was pared by 6 bases and J by 4 bases, with 9 bases between. The CDR3 reads CASSGSSYGYTF. CDR3 sequence (DNA): TGTGCCAGCAGCGGCAGTAGCTATGGCTACACCTTC.

This clone occurred once. The J gene is TRBJ2-6, the V gene TRBV7-2; 9 nucleotides align to TRBD1. V trimming: 4 bases; J trimming: 0 bases; junction bases outside the gene matches: 4. The CDR3 loop spans 17 amino acids. CDR1 and CDR2 (germline): SGHTA, FQGNSA. CDR3: CASSWGQGSSGANVLTF. CDR3 bases: TGTGCCAGCAGCTGGGGACAGGGCAGCTCTGGGGCCAACGTCCTGACTTTC.

This rearrangement joins TRBV28 to TRBJ2-7, with TRBD2 as a possible D gene (7 bases). This CDR3 region has 14 residues. V was cut by 1 base and J by 2 bases, with 9 bases left in between. Per germline, CDR1 MDHEN and CDR2 SYDVKM. The CDR3 DNA reads as TGTGCCAGCAGTTTATCGGGGGGCGCCTACGAGCAGTACTTC. It yields the protein CASSLSGGAYEQYF. Full variable domain (missing parts from reference TRBV28 and TRBJ2-7): DVKVTQSSRYLVKRTGEKVFLECVQDMDHENMFWYRQDPGLGLRLIYFSYDVKMKEKGDIPEGYSVSREKKERFSLILESASTNQTSMYLCASSLSGGAYEQYFGPGTRLTVT.